A single sample gave rise to the 21 T cell receptor beta chains below, sequenced in a study of shared clonotypes between healthy human individuals. Libraries were prepared by immunoSEQ multiplex PCR; TCRdb keeps only in-frame clonotypes and omits some of them. The sample records under 550,000 clones, 90% to 97% being singletons. The sequencing input was naive CD4+ T cells sorted from blood. Subset noted: CD45RA+ positively selected. These receptors originate from a woman aged 25 to 39 in good health.

The V call is TRBV18, the J call TRBJ1-1, with D perhaps TRBD1 (5 bases). The CDR3 length is 14 residues. V was clipped by 1 base and J by 6 bases, with 12 bases between them. The germline CDR1 and CDR2 sequences are KGHSH and LQKENI. The chain's CDR3 is CASSPQEGRAEAFF. The DNA for the CDR3 is TGTGCCAGCTCACCACAGGAGGGGAGGGCTGAAGCTTTCTTT.

V gene TRBV27 combines with J gene TRBJ2-7, with 9 nucleotides matching TRBD2. The ends lost 3 bases at V and 4 bases at J; junction bases unmatched: 7. This CDR3 is built from 15 residues. Germline V CDR1 and CDR2: MNHEY, SMNVEV (reference sequence). CDR3 in DNA: TGTGCCAGCAGTTTTCTGGTTAGCGGGAGATACGAGCAGTACTTC. Translating it yields CASSFLVSGRYEQYF.

This sequence joins TRBV27 and TRBJ1-4; 9 positions agree with TRBD1. This CDR3 comprises 15 residues. Trimming removed 7 bases from V and 5 bases from J; junction bases left unmatched: 8. Germline loops: CDR1 MNHEY, CDR2 SMNVEV (reference sequence). CDR3: CASTPGTGRNEKLFF. The CDR3 nucleotides read TGTGCCAGCACCCCCGGGACAGGGCGAAATGAAAAACTGTTTTTT. Combining the CDR3 with reference TRBV27 and TRBJ1-4 gives the whole variable domain EAQVTQNPRYLITVTGKKLTVTCSQNMNHEYMSWYRQDPGLGLRQIYYSMNVEVTDKGDVPEGYKVSRKEKRNFPLILESPSPNQTSLYFCASTPGTGRNEKLFFGSGTQLSVL.

The V and J genes are TRBV6-6 and TRBJ2-1; TRBD1 or TRBD2 may be the D gene (5 bases each). CDR1 is MNHNY and CDR2 is SVGAGI in the germline V gene (reference sequence). The CDR3 totals 13 residues. Trimming shortened V by 10 bases and J by 7 bases, and 17 bases separated the two germline ends. Here the CDR3 reads CATAGTTWNEQFF. The CDR3 DNA sequence: TGTGCCACCGCCGGGACGACCTGGAATGAGCAGTTCTTC.

V is TRBV2 and J is TRBJ2-7; D may be TRBD2 (5 bases). V lost 4 bases, J lost 6 bases, and 10 bases lay in between. CDR1 SNHLY and CDR2 FYNNEI come from the germline V gene. The CDR3 runs to 12 residues. The chain's CDR3 is CASSGVRVEQYF. In DNA, the CDR3 is TGTGCCAGCAGTGGGGTGAGGGTCGAGCAGTACTTC.

The V gene is TRBV10-3, the J gene TRBJ2-5; no clear D. Germline V CDR1 and CDR2: ENHRY, SYGVKD. Trimming stripped 1 base from V and 2 bases from J, with 14 bases between. The CDR3 runs 16 residues. The chain's CDR3 is CAISEYGVLEQETQYF. CDR3 bases: TGTGCCATCAGTGAGTATGGAGTATTGGAGCAAGAGACCCAGTACTTC.

The chain uses TRBV4-2 and TRBJ2-3; 10 nucleotides line up with TRBD2. Germline loops: CDR1 LGHNA, CDR2 YNFKEQ. The junction had 6 bases not matched to a gene; V was cut back by 1 base and J by 2 bases. This CDR3 spans 17 amino acids. Here the CDR3 reads CASSQVLAGDSTDTQYF. The CDR3 bases are TGTGCCAGCAGCCAAGTCCTAGCGGGGGATTCCACAGATACGCAGTATTTT.

V is TRBV25-1 and J is TRBJ2-1, with a possible D match to TRBD1 (5 bases). Germline CDR1 and CDR2: MGHDK and SYGVNS. Trimming removed 9 bases from V and 9 bases from J, with 21 bases in between. The CDR3 totals 14 residues. As DNA, the CDR3 is TGTGCCAGTCAGACGGAGTGGTTTAGGGGTGAGCAGTTCTTC. The encoded protein is CASQTEWFRGEQFF. The full variable domain, completed using reference TRBV25-1 and TRBJ2-1, is EADIYQTPRYLVIGTGKKITLECSQTMGHDKMYWYQQDPGMELHLIHYSYGVNSTEKGDLSSESTVSRIRTEHFPLTLESARPSHTSQYLCASQTEWFRGEQFFGPGTRLTVL.

The chain recombines TRBV2 with TRBJ2-7; TRBD1 agrees at 9 bases. This CDR3 is 13 amino acids long. V shed 5 bases and J 7 bases; nucleotides not matched to a gene: 6. Germline loops: CDR1 SNHLY, CDR2 FYNNEI. CDR3: CASSWDRAGEQYF. CDR3 DNA: TGTGCCAGCAGTTGGGACAGGGCGGGAGAGCAGTACTTC.

V gene TRBV5-6 combines with J gene TRBJ2-5; no clear D gene. Between the trimmed V and J ends, which lost 7 bases and 5 bases, there was a span of 21 bases. The CDR3 consists of 15 residues. CDR1 is SGHDT and CDR2 is YYEEEE in the germline V gene. The CDR3 is CASRERHFWGETQYF. CDR3 nucleotide sequence: TGTGCCAGCCGAGAACGGCATTTCTGGGGTGAGACCCAGTACTTC.

The chain is built from TRBV4-1 and TRBJ2-1, with TRBD2 identical over 9 bases. Germline lookup yields CDR1 MGHRA and CDR2 YSYEKL. The V and J ends lost 3 bases and 0 bases, in that order; junction bases with no gene match: 3. This CDR3 is 16 amino acids long. CDR3 sequence reads: CASSHSGRSSYNEQFF. For the CDR3, the DNA is TGCGCCAGCAGCCATAGCGGGAGAAGCTCCTACAATGAGCAGTTCTTC.

V and J are TRBV7-8 and TRBJ1-2, with D uncertain. The CDR3 loop spans 11 amino acids. CDR1 and CDR2 from the germline V gene are SGHVS and FQNEAQ. V lost 4 bases and J 0 bases, leaving 0 bases between the germline ends. CDR3 sequence reads: CASSSNYGYTF. In nucleotides, the CDR3 is TGTGCCAGCAGCTCTAACTATGGCTACACCTTC. Full variable domain (missing parts from reference TRBV7-8 and TRBJ1-2): GAGVSQSPRYKVAKRGQDVALRCDPISGHVSLFWYQQALGQGPEFLTYFQNEAQLDKSGLPSDRFFAERPEGSVSTLKIQRTQQEDSAVYLCASSSNYGYTFGSGTRLTVV.

The V and J genes are TRBV19 and TRBJ2-1, with 8 bases matching TRBD2. CDR3 length equals 14 residues. Germline CDR1 LNHDA, CDR2 SQIVND (reference sequence). The junction had 5 bases not matched to a gene; V was cut back by 3 bases and J by 7 bases. The DNA for the CDR3 is TGTGCCAGTAGTATGGAGCGGGAGTGGAATGAGCAGTTCTTC. Its protein product is CASSMEREWNEQFF.

The V call is TRBV7-9, the J call TRBJ1-4; 7 positions agree with TRBD1. The CDR3 has 15 residues. Germline loops: CDR1 SEHNR, CDR2 FQNEAQ (reference sequence). V lost 7 bases to trimming and J lost 6 bases; unmatched junction nucleotides: 11. The CDR3 region is CASNNVGGAYEKLFF. DNA of the CDR3: TGTGCCAGCAACAATGTAGGGGGCGCGTATGAAAAACTGTTTTTT.

The V and J genes are TRBV6-5 and TRBJ2-2, with 9 positions matching TRBD2. CDR3 size: 16 residues. Germline CDR1 and CDR2: MNHEY and SVGAGI. The trim removed 0 bases at V and 6 bases at J, leaving 5 bases unmatched. CDR3 residues: CASSYSAGGLAGELFF. The CDR3 DNA sequence: TGTGCCAGCAGTTACTCAGCGGGAGGTCTGGCCGGGGAGCTGTTTTTT.

V is TRBV28 and J is TRBJ1-5; TRBD1 matches 9 bases. CDR1 and CDR2 (germline): MDHEN, SYDVKM. V was pared by 4 bases and J by 7 bases, with 5 bases of the junction left unmatched. CDR3 length equals 14 residues. This CDR3 reads CASSSGTGTQPQHF. The CDR3 nucleotides read TGTGCCAGCAGTTCCGGGACAGGGACCCAGCCCCAGCATTTT.

This chain joins TRBV15 and TRBJ2-1; 8 nucleotides agree with TRBD2. The CDR3 is made up of 16 amino acids. The V gene's germline CDR1 is LNHNV and CDR2 YYDKDF (reference sequence). V trimming: 1 base; J trimming: 4 bases; junction bases outside the gene matches: 6. CDR3 sequence reads: CATSRGVSGDYNEQFF. CDR3 nucleotide sequence: TGTGCCACCAGCAGAGGGGTTAGCGGGGATTACAATGAGCAGTTCTTC.

This chain connects TRBV10-1 to TRBJ2-1; TRBD2 agrees at 13 bases. Germline V CDR1 and CDR2: WNHNN, SYGVQD (reference sequence). This CDR3 spans 15 amino acids. Losses at the gene ends were 6 bases for V and 10 bases for J; bases not matched to a gene: 9. CDR3 sequence reads: CASSPGLAGVAEQFF. The CDR3 coding sequence is TGCGCCAGCAGCCCCGGACTAGCGGGAGTAGCGGAGCAGTTCTTC.

V usage is TRBV10-2 and J usage is TRBJ1-4; 8 bases are shared with TRBD1. This CDR3 has 13 amino acids. Germline CDR1 WSHSY, CDR2 SAAADI. J lost 8 bases, V lost 6 bases, and 5 bases had no gene match. DNA of the CDR3: TGCGCCAGCAGGATTGGACAGGGCGAAAAACTGTTTTTT. Amino acid sequence: CASRIGQGEKLFF.

The rearrangement links TRBV18 to TRBJ1-2, with TRBD1 identical over 8 bases. The germline V gene encodes CDR1 KGHSH and CDR2 LQKENI. J was trimmed by 1 base and V by 0 bases; bases with no gene match: 7. The length of the CDR3 is 17 residues. The CDR3 loop is CASSPPRDRIFNYGYTF. The CDR3, as DNA: TGTGCCAGCTCACCACCGAGGGACAGGATTTTTAACTATGGCTACACCTTC.

The chain carries TRBV5-1 and TRBJ2-1; 8 bases line up with TRBD1. There are 15 residues in the CDR3. Losses at the gene ends were 0 bases for V and 8 bases for J; bases not matched to a gene: 7. CDR1 is SGHRS, CDR2 YFSETQ, per germline. The CDR3 DNA is TGCGCCAGCAGCTTGGCGGACAGGGCAGGGGATGAGCAGTTCTTC. Protein sequence: CASSLADRAGDEQFF.